Below, 2 T cell receptor beta chains from the same sample are listed, as sequenced in a study of PD-1 blockade in mismatch repair-deficient tumors. Only in-frame clones appear in the TCRdb table, and some are missing; sequencing was by immunoSEQ multiplex PCR. The sample holds just over 25,000 clones, roughly 83% seen once. The starting material was PBMCs, obtained before pembrolizumab treatment. Receptors originate from an adult with mismatch repair-deficient cancer.

This clone was seen a handful of times. The chain joins TRBV9 to TRBJ2-7, with 9 bases fitting TRBD1. V lost 4 bases to trimming and J lost 5 bases; unmatched junction nucleotides: 7. CDR3 length: 14 amino acids. CDR1 is SGDLS, CDR2 YYNGEE, per germline. The CDR3 DNA sequence: TGTGCCAGCAGCCCAGGGACAGGGAACCACGAGCAGTACTTC. It specifies CASSPGTGNHEQYF.

V usage is TRBV2 and J usage is TRBJ2-1, with D maybe TRBD2 (6 bases). The CDR3 has 15 residues. Trimming left V 1 base short and J 3 bases short, with 10 bases between. Germline CDR1 reads SNHLY; CDR2 reads FYNNEI. The CDR3 DNA reads as TGTGCCAGCAGTGAAGTGAGACTAGTCTACAATGAGCAGTTCTTC. Its protein product is CASSEVRLVYNEQFF.